Listed here is a single TCR beta chain. The antigen remains undetermined. The use of a sample-barcoded 5' primer and a J-beta primer mix characterized a second PCR of 7 to 11 cycles. Researchers report that a template-switch adaptor with 12 random nucleotides tagged each cDNA molecule. TCRdb called the 5' RACE reads again in MiXCR, with one record for every CDR3 protein. The sample shows under 2,000,000 distinct CDR3 sequences, around half of them seen only once. The entry originates in a study of blood T cells in healthy people across ages. Study observations and caveats: More naive CD4+ cells and higher diversity were found in long-lived than in aged donors.

The ends were cut back, 7 bases at V and 2 bases at J, with 19 bases in the middle. The CDR3 length is 16 residues. CDR1 MDHEN and CDR2 SYDVKM come from the germline V gene. The chain combines TRBV28 with TRBJ2-3; a possible D gene is TRBD1 (6 bases). The receptor was isolated from a woman aged 40 to 55 in good health. The sample consisted of blood. The CDR3 here is CASKTSLGAYTDTQYF. As DNA, the CDR3 is TGTGCCAGCAAGACCTCCCTGGGGGCTTACACAGATACGCAGTATTTT.